This entry features one TCR beta chain sequence. Its antigen is undetermined. This specimen comes from a study of cytomegalovirus exposure and HLA in healthy donors. General study results and limits: It was approximately 160 TCR beta chains that were listed as cytomegalovirus-associated.

TCRdb keeps only in-frame clones here, not all; method: immunoSEQ multiplex PCR. The sample has around 66,000 clones, about 97% seen once. The donors were part of the roughly 130-subject validation cohort, which stood apart from the roughly 700-subject first cohort. The CDR3 covers 15 residues. CDR1 and CDR2 (germline): MNHNS, SASEGT. J was trimmed by 9 bases and V by 6 bases; bases with no gene match: 12. The chain couples TRBV6-1 to TRBJ2-1; TRBD1 matches 9 bases. Sequencing was carried out using PBMCs. This receptor was taken from a woman aged 18-29 years in good health and CMV-seropositive. The CDR3 loop is CASSLDRGNYGEQFF. The CDR3 DNA sequence: TGTGCCAGCAGCCTGGACAGGGGAAATTATGGTGAGCAGTTCTTC.